The following is a T cell receptor (beta chain) sequence with its context. Trimming at V came to 4 bases and at J to 8 bases, leaving 8 bases not matched to a gene. This CDR3 is 14 amino acids long. The germline V gene has CDR1 SEHNR and CDR2 FQNEAQ (reference sequence). This record comes from a study of blood T cell repertoires in COVID-19. Background on the study: From T cells, B-cell-depleted T cells, or PBMCs came the material, which was cDNA or gDNA.

Generated by immunoSEQ multiplex PCR, the TCRdb table keeps only in-frame clones and is missing some. The sample yields about 90,000 clones, 75% to 85% seen once. This rearrangement joins TRBV7-9 to TRBJ1-2; 9 bases align to TRBD1. This clonotype was sampled from a woman aged 70-85 years with acute or convalescent COVID-19. Sequencing was done on a sample of peripheral blood. CDR3 residues: CASSSRTGAGGYTF. The CDR3 nucleotides read TGTGCCAGCAGCTCCAGGACAGGGGCAGGGGGCTACACCTTC. Using reference TRBV7-9 and TRBJ1-2 for the parts outside the CDR3, the full variable domain is DTGVSQNPRHKITKRGQNVTFRCDPISEHNRLYWYRQTLGQGPEFLTYFQNEAQLEKSRLLSDRFSAERPKGSFSTLEIQRTEQGDSAMYLCASSSRTGAGGYTFGSGTRLTVV.